The rows below give T cell receptor beta chains drawn from one sample of a study of T cells after yellow fever vaccination. A single record per CDR3 protein comes from TCRdb applying MiXCR to the 5' RACE reads. The repertoire holds about 300,000 distinct CDR3 sequences, with approximately 4.2% as singletons. Here the sequenced sample was PBMCs, taken 5 days after the yellow fever booster vaccination. All receptors come from a man between 18 and 29 years old who received the YFV17D yellow fever vaccine. The CDR3 runs from the conserved cysteine through the conserved F or W. D genes are given only for firm matches. Clone size is not always given. Where it is, it says once, few, many or a class for expanded clones.

cdr3_nt cdr3_aa j_call clone_size v_call d_call
TGTGCCAGCAGTTACGGAGGGGGCGATGGCTACACCTTC CASSYGGGDGYTF TRBJ1-2 few TRBV6-2/TRBV6-3 TRBD1
TGCGCCAGCAGCCGAAGACTTACTAGCGGGGGTAGCACAGATACGCAGTATTTT CASSRRLTSGGSTDTQYF TRBJ2-3 many TRBV5-1 TRBD2
TGCAGTGCTAGAGACCCGGGACAGGGCAAGACTGAAGCTTTCTTT CSARDPGQGKTEAFF TRBJ1-1 . TRBV20-1 TRBD1
TGTGCCAGCAGTTCGGGGGACAGCTCTGGAAACACCATATATTTT CASSSGDSSGNTIYF TRBJ1-3 few TRBV12-3/TRBV12-4 TRBD1
TGCGCCAGCAGCTTGGAAGGGTACTATGGCTACACCTTC CASSLEGYYGYTF TRBJ1-2 many TRBV5-1 .
TGCGCCAGCAGCCAAGGTTGGTCGGGCAATCGGACCCAGTACTTC CASSQGWSGNRTQYF TRBJ2-5 . TRBV4-1 .
TGCGCCAGCAGCCTAACCGTGGGAACTGAAGCTTTCTTT CASSLTVGTEAFF TRBJ1-1 many TRBV4-3 .
TGTGCCAGCAGCCCGAGGGGGGGATCGGTTCCGGAGACCCAGTACTTC CASSPRGGSVPETQYF TRBJ2-5 few TRBV11-2 .
TGCAGTGCTCCCCGGGACAGTTTTGGAAACACCATATATTTT CSAPRDSFGNTIYF TRBJ1-3 few TRBV20-1 TRBD1
TGCGCCAGCAGCCAAGGGAGTCACAGCGGCTACACCTTC CASSQGSHSGYTF TRBJ1-2 few TRBV4-1 .
TGCGCCAGCAGCCACCAGGAGGGCGCTTCGGATGAGCAGTTCTTC CASSHQEGASDEQFF TRBJ2-1 few TRBV4-1 .
TGTGCCACCAGTGACCAGGGACGGGTGCAAGAGACCCAGTACTTC CATSDQGRVQETQYF TRBJ2-5 . TRBV24-1 .
TGTGCTAGCAGTGCGGGACTAGCTAGCTATGAGCAGTTCTTC CASSAGLASYEQFF TRBJ2-1 . TRBV6-2/TRBV6-3 TRBD2
TGCGCCAGCAGCCAAGATCACGGGACAGGGTTCGGCTACACCTTC CASSQDHGTGFGYTF TRBJ1-2 . TRBV4-3 TRBD1
TGCAGCGTTGTGGGAACAGAAGTTAACAATGAGCAGTTCTTC CSVVGTEVNNEQFF TRBJ2-1 . TRBV29-1 .
TGTGCCAGCAGCCTCCCGACAGGAAACTCTAACTATGGCTACACCTTC CASSLPTGNSNYGYTF TRBJ1-2 . TRBV4-2 .
TGCGCCAGCAGCCAAGATGGGCTAGAACACTACGAGCAGTACTTC CASSQDGLEHYEQYF TRBJ2-7 . TRBV4-3 .
TGTGCCAGCAGTTACAGGACCTACGAGCAGTACTTC CASSYRTYEQYF TRBJ2-7 many TRBV6-2/TRBV6-3 .
TGTGCCAGCAGCTTAGCCCTAGAGATGAACACTGAAGCTTTCTTT CASSLALEMNTEAFF TRBJ1-1 many TRBV7-2 .
TGTGCCAGCAGTTTAGGGGGGCACACAGATACGCAGTATTTT CASSLGGHTDTQYF TRBJ2-3 . TRBV12-3/TRBV12-4 .
TGTGCCACAGGGACACCCACAGATACGCAGTATTTT CATGTPTDTQYF TRBJ2-3 . TRBV6-5 .
TGCAGCGTTGCGACATTAGGCGGAGAGACCCAGTACTTC CSVATLGGETQYF TRBJ2-5 . TRBV29-1 .
TGTGCCAGCAGCTTATCTTTGGGGGAGCGCACAGATACGCAGTATTTT CASSLSLGERTDTQYF TRBJ2-3 many TRBV7-9 .
TGTGCCAGCAGCGCCGGGGGCGGGGTCACAGATACGCAGTATTTT CASSAGGGVTDTQYF TRBJ2-3 many TRBV7-3 .
TGTGCCAGTAGCCCGGGACTGAGCAATCAGCCCCAGCATTTT CASSPGLSNQPQHF TRBJ1-5 many TRBV19 .
TGTGCCAGCAGTTTACAGGGTGTAGGCTACACCTTC CASSLQGVGYTF TRBJ1-2 few TRBV28 .
TGCGCCAGCAGCCGCCGTCGGGGGGATGGGGTAAGTGAAGCTTTCTTT CASSRRRGDGVSEAFF TRBJ1-1 . TRBV4-3 .
TGTGCCAGCAGTTCCGTCATGAACACTGAAGCTTTCTTT CASSSVMNTEAFF TRBJ1-1 . TRBV12-3/TRBV12-4 .
TGCGCCAGCAGCCAAGTAAAGGGGTCGGGCACTGAAGCTTTCTTT CASSQVKGSGTEAFF TRBJ1-1 . TRBV4-3 .
TGTGCCAGCAGCCCAAATACAGGGGCGGAAAAACTGTTTTTT CASSPNTGAEKLFF TRBJ1-4 many TRBV7-9 TRBD1
TGTGCCAGCAGCTTACGGTCTGGGACCCCCTACGAGCAGTACTTC CASSLRSGTPYEQYF TRBJ2-7 . TRBV7-9 .
TGCGCCAGCAGCTTGGATGGGACTCTGGACTATGGCTACACCTTC CASSLDGTLDYGYTF TRBJ1-2 few TRBV5-1 .
TGTGCCAGCAGCGTAGGAGGACGGGCCATGAACACTGAAGCTTTCTTT CASSVGGRAMNTEAFF TRBJ1-1 . TRBV9 .
TGTGCCAGCAGCCCGGGACAGGCCCCCGGGCCCCAGCATTTT CASSPGQAPGPQHF TRBJ1-5 . TRBV28 TRBD1
TGTGCCAGCAGCCCGCATGCGGGTAGGGCTACGCAGTATTTT CASSPHAGRATQYF TRBJ2-3 many TRBV28 .
TGCAGTGCTAGATCCGGTGTGAGTGAAGCTTTCTTT CSARSGVSEAFF TRBJ1-1 . TRBV20-1 .
TGTGCCAGCAGTCTCATGGGGGGCTTAGCGAACACTGAAGCTTTCTTT CASSLMGGLANTEAFF TRBJ1-1 . TRBV5-5 .
TGCGCCAGCAGCCAGTCGGACAGCTACACTGAAGCTTTCTTT CASSQSDSYTEAFF TRBJ1-1 . TRBV4-1 .
TGTGCCAGCAGTTTGGGCCCATCGAACACTGAAGCTTTCTTT CASSLGPSNTEAFF TRBJ1-1 few TRBV27 .
TGTGCCAGCAGCCAGACCGACGCTGAAGCTTTCTTT CASSQTDAEAFF TRBJ1-1 many TRBV12-3/TRBV12-4 .
TGCGCCAGCAGCCAAGACGAAGGAGGCAGATTCACAGATACGCAGTATTTT CASSQDEGGRFTDTQYF TRBJ2-3 . TRBV4-1 .
TGTGCCAGCAGCTTAGCGCTGGGGACTGGGGCCAACGTCCTGACTTTC CASSLALGTGANVLTF TRBJ2-6 many TRBV7-2 .
TGTGCCAGCAGCTTACGGCCGGGACAGGGGCAAAATGAGCAGTTCTTC CASSLRPGQGQNEQFF TRBJ2-1 few TRBV7-6 TRBD1
TGTGCCAGCAGGATAACGGGGGTGAACACTGAAGCTTTCTTT CASRITGVNTEAFF TRBJ1-1 . TRBV7-2 .
TGTGCCAGCAGTTTTGGGATAAACACTGAAGCTTTCTTT CASSFGINTEAFF TRBJ1-1 many TRBV12-3/TRBV12-4 .
TGTGCCAGCAGCTCCGGGACAGGGCAGCTGCCCCAGCATTTT CASSSGTGQLPQHF TRBJ1-5 many TRBV5-5 TRBD1
TGTGCCAGCAGCTTAAGACAGGGGGCGACCGGGGAGCTGTTTTTT CASSLRQGATGELFF TRBJ2-2 few TRBV7-6 TRBD1
TGCAGCGTTGAGGCAGGGGCGAGCACAGATACGCAGTATTTT CSVEAGASTDTQYF TRBJ2-3 many TRBV29-1 .
TGCAGCGTTGAAAGGGGGTTACAGGACCCGAATACGCAGTATTTT CSVERGLQDPNTQYF TRBJ2-3 few TRBV29-1 .
TGTGCCAGCACCTCTACACCGAACACTGAAGCTTTCTTT CASTSTPNTEAFF TRBJ1-1 few TRBV28 .
TGCGCCAGCAGTGAACAGGGGGCGAAAGAGACCCAGTACTTC CASSEQGAKETQYF TRBJ2-5 . TRBV10-1 TRBD1
TGCAGTGCTAGAAACTCCATCGGGACTAGCGGGGAAGAGACCCAGTACTTC CSARNSIGTSGEETQYF TRBJ2-5 . TRBV20-1 TRBD2